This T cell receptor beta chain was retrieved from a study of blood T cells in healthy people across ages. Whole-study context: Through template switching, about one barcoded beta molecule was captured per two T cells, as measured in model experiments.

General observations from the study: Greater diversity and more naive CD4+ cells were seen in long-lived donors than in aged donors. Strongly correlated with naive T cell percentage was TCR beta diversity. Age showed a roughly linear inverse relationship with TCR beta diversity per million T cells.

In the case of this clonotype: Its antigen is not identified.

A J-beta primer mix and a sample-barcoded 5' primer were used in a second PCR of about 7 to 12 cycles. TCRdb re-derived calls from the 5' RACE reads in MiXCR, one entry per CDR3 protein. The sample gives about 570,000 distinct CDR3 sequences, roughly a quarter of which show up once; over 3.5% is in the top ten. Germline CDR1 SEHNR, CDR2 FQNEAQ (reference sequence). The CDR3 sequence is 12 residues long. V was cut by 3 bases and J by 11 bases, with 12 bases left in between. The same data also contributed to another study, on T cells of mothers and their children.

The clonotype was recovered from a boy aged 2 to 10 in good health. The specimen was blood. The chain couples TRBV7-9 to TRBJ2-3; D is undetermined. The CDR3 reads CASSFIPGMQYF. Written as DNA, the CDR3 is TGTGCCAGCAGCTTCATCCCGGGTATGCAGTATTTT.